Shown below are 14 T cell receptor beta chains from a single sample sequenced in a study of T cell changes during pregnancy in multiple sclerosis. This table comes from immunoSEQ multiplex PCR, and its TCRdb copy is limited to in-frame clones, with some not included. Of around 81,000 clones listed, over 85% are singletons. This specimen consisted of peripheral blood, obtained after pregnancy. Receptors were obtained from a female donor in good health, enrolled as a control in a pregnancy study.

The chain recombines TRBV4-2 with TRBJ1-6; TRBD1 matches 7 bases. V lost 8 bases to trimming and J lost 10 bases; unmatched junction nucleotides: 11. CDR3 length: 14 residues. From germline, CDR1 is LGHNA and CDR2 YNFKEQ. The CDR3 DNA follows: TGTGCCAGCGGCGGGACAGTAGACCCATCACCCCTCCACTTT. Translated, it gives CASGGTVDPSPLHF.

This chain uses TRBV9 with TRBJ1-4, with D possibly TRBD1 on 5 matching bases. The germline gives CDR1 SGDLS, CDR2 YYNGEE. Trimming left V 3 bases short and J 7 bases short, with 19 bases between. This CDR3 region has 16 residues. The CDR3 protein is CASSEQSGMGFEKLFF. DNA of the CDR3: TGTGCCAGCAGCGAGCAATCAGGGATGGGTTTTGAAAAACTGTTTTTT.

The chain employs TRBV5-6 and TRBJ2-5; no definite D call. This CDR3 has 17 residues. Germline values: CDR1 SGHDT, CDR2 YYEEEE. V lost 4 bases and J lost 0, with 19 bases in between. The CDR3 DNA reads TGTGCCAGCAGCCCGCCCGAACTTTCACGGGACCAAGAGACCCAGTACTTC. Its protein product is CASSPPELSRDQETQYF.

This clone was observed a single time. The V gene is TRBV28, the J gene TRBJ2-7; D may be TRBD1 (6 bases). Trimming removed 4 bases at V and 2 bases at J, with 12 bases between. Germline CDR1 reads MDHEN; CDR2 reads SYDVKM. The CDR3 loop spans 14 amino acids. CDR3 in amino acids: CASSSPGAAYEQYF. CDR3 coding DNA: TGTGCCAGCAGTTCGCCAGGGGCCGCCTACGAGCAGTACTTC.

This clone was recorded once. This chain connects TRBV7-9 to TRBJ2-5, with D possibly being TRBD2 (6 bases). The V end was cut by 2 bases, the J end by 2 bases, with 15 bases between. The CDR3 has 16 amino acids. Germline CDR1 and CDR2: SEHNR and FQNEAQ (reference sequence). Here the CDR3 reads CASSLPGGRRQETQYF. The DNA for the CDR3 is TGTGCCAGCAGCTTACCCGGAGGGAGGAGGCAAGAGACCCAGTACTTC.

The genes are TRBV7-2 and TRBJ2-5; a weak D match, TRBD1 (5 bases). Germline CDR1 reads SGHTA; CDR2 reads FQGNSA. This CDR3 contains 13 residues. V was pared by 4 bases and J by 5 bases, with 11 bases between. The chain's CDR3 is CASSSGLRETQYF. The CDR3 nucleotides read TGTGCCAGCAGCTCAGGGCTTCGGGAGACCCAGTACTTC.

V and J are TRBV28 and TRBJ2-7, with D possibly matching TRBD1 (5 bases). CDR3 length: 12 residues. Germline V gene lookup returns CDR1 MDHEN and CDR2 SYDVKM. V dropped 7 bases and J dropped 5 bases, with 12 bases sitting between them. CDR3 DNA: TGTGCCAGCAATACCAGGGTCCACGAGCAGTACTTC. It yields the protein CASNTRVHEQYF.

The chain joins TRBV28 to TRBJ2-7; maybe TRBD2 (5 bases). There are 15 residues in the CDR3. Looked up from germline, CDR1 is MDHEN and CDR2 is SYDVKM. Trimming took off 5 bases at V and 1 base at J, with 15 bases between the two ends. Written as DNA, the CDR3 is TGTGCCAGCAGTCCCGGGGAGTGGGGATCCTACGAGCAGTACTTC. This translates into CASSPGEWGSYEQYF.

The chain carries TRBV28 and TRBJ2-1, with 8 bases identical to TRBD1. The CDR3 totals 14 residues. J gave up 3 bases and V 10 bases, and 8 bases lay outside the gene matches. Germline assignment: CDR1 MDHEN and CDR2 SYDVKM. In DNA form, the CDR3 reads TGTGCCACGCGGTCAGGGGGCATCTACAATGAGCAGTTCTTC. Translating it yields CATRSGGIYNEQFF.

This chain joins TRBV5-1 and TRBJ2-5; a weak D match, TRBD1 (5 bases). The germline V gene has CDR1 SGHRS and CDR2 YFSETQ. This CDR3 has 14 residues. V was clipped by 0 bases and J by 7 bases, with 13 bases between them. In DNA form, the CDR3 reads TGCGCCAGCAGCTTGGAGGCAGCTAGGGGGACCCAGTACTTC. This sequence encodes CASSLEAARGTQYF.

This clone was recorded once. CDR3 in amino acids: CASSPGQYSYEQYF. CDR3 bases: TGTGCCAGCAGTCCCGGACAGTACTCCTACGAGCAGTACTTC. The chain recombines TRBV27 with TRBJ2-7; D may be TRBD1 (6 bases). The V and J ends lost 5 bases and 0 bases respectively, with 11 bases between them. The CDR3 has 14 amino acids. CDR1 MNHEY and CDR2 SMNVEV come from the germline V gene (reference sequence).

The gene calls are TRBV4-1 and TRBJ2-1; 8 bases align to TRBD2. CDR1 is MGHRA and CDR2 is YSYEKL in the germline V gene. The trim removed 1 base at V and 6 bases at J, leaving 5 bases unmatched. There are 15 residues in the CDR3. DNA of the CDR3: TGCGCCAGCAGCCAAGTACTAGCGGCCCCCAATGAGCAGTTCTTC. Encoded protein: CASSQVLAAPNEQFF.

The chain combines TRBV19 with TRBJ1-1; D unresolved. V lost 3 bases to trimming and J lost 1 base, with 9 bases between them. Germline V gene data show CDR1 as LNHDA and CDR2 as SQIVND (reference sequence). The CDR3 consists of 14 residues. The CDR3 is CASSIPGWNTEAFF. CDR3 DNA sequence: TGTGCCAGTAGTATTCCGGGTTGGAACACTGAAGCTTTCTTT.

V and J are TRBV5-6 and TRBJ2-7; D gene uncertain. The CDR3 spans 13 residues. Trimming took 4 bases from V and 3 from J, leaving 11 bases between them. Germline loops: CDR1 SGHDT, CDR2 YYEEEE. The CDR3 here is CASSALENYEQYF. CDR3 in DNA: TGTGCCAGCAGCGCCCTAGAAAACTACGAGCAGTACTTC.